This TCR beta chain was recovered during a study of radiotherapy plus CTLA-4 blockade in lung cancer. As for the study in general: Among enrolled patients, 15% to 20% responded and more than 25% achieved disease control.

The V and J ends lost 0 bases and 1 base respectively, with 6 bases between them. There are 13 residues in the CDR3. The germline V gene has CDR1 SQVTM and CDR2 ANQGSEA. A word on this clone: Its antigen is currently unknown.

Overall study results and limits: Per reports, early blood T cell clone dynamics, plus interferon-beta, forecast response most strongly. Among blood TCR repertoires after radiotherapy plus ipilimumab, tumor-derived clones expanded.

Focal radiation plus CTLA-4 blockade with ipilimumab was given to patients with chemo-refractory metastatic non-small-cell lung cancer. The data were produced by immunoSEQ multiplex PCR, yet TCRdb's version contains in-frame clones alone and is incomplete. Of 30,000 to 35,000 clones in the sample, approximately 70% were seen once. The specimen comprised peripheral blood, sampled from a patient treated with radiotherapy plus ipilimumab. The TCR comes from a human donor with non-small cell lung cancer who had stable disease on radiotherapy plus ipilimumab. The chain combines TRBV29-1 with TRBJ1-1; D not certain. DNA for the CDR3: TGCAGCGTTGAAGATTTTACGAACACTGAAGCTTTCTTT. Translated, it gives CSVEDFTNTEAFF.